This T cell receptor (beta chain) was documented in a study of blood T cell repertoires in COVID-19. Germline-derived CDR1 and CDR2 are MNHNS and SASEGT. The CDR3 spans 15 residues. V was pared by 7 bases and J by 6 bases, with 7 bases of the junction left unmatched. The table came from immunoSEQ multiplex PCR; TCRdb's copy has only in-frame clones and leaves some out. Of about 220,000 clones listed, about 90% were seen once; the top ten hold over 3%. This clone is a singleton in its sample. The TCR comes from a woman under 40 who had recovered from COVID-19. This sequence joins TRBV6-1 and TRBJ1-6; the match to TRBD1 covers 9 bases. The sample comprised peripheral blood. CDR3 sequence (DNA): TGTGCCAGCACCCCGCAGGGACAGGGTAATTCACCCCTCCACTTT. It translates to CASTPQGQGNSPLHF.